The 3 T cell receptor beta chains below were found in one sample sequenced in a study of Ad26.COV2.S vaccination and SARS-CoV-2 variants. Here immunoSEQ multiplex PCR was the method, and the copy in TCRdb shows in-frame clones only, minus some. The sample lists some 330,000 clones; 85% to 90% were seen once. Stated treatment: about 20 received Ad26.COV2.S at low or high dose, single or two shots; about five received placebo; per-sample allocation not given. All samples were drawn on day 63, counting from the first vaccine or placebo injection. Sequencing was performed on peripheral blood, taken in a trial of Ad26.COV2.S vaccine versus placebo. The receptor set was obtained from a person between 18 and 65 years old who received the Ad26.COV2.S COVID-19 vaccine or a placebo.

This chain uses TRBV5-1 with TRBJ1-3, with D unclear. The CDR3 is made up of 13 amino acids. V was clipped by 3 bases and J by 0 bases, with 4 bases between them. CDR1 is SGHRS and CDR2 is YFSETQ in the germline V gene. The CDR3 loop reads CASSSFSGNTIYF. The DNA of the CDR3 is TGCGCCAGCAGCTCTTTCTCTGGAAACACCATATATTTT.

This clone was counted only a few times. The V and J genes are TRBV5-1 and TRBJ1-1, with D hard to call. Germline V gene lookup returns CDR1 SGHRS and CDR2 YFSETQ. The V end lost 0 bases, the J end lost 6 bases, and 9 bases lay between the germline ends. CDR3 length: 13 amino acids. This CDR3 reads CASSLEGLSEAFF. CDR3 DNA: TGCGCCAGCAGCTTGGAAGGACTGTCTGAAGCTTTCTTT.

CDR3 nucleotides: TGTGCCAGCAGCCGAGGTGACTATGGCTACACCTTC. This codes for CASSRGDYGYTF. The rearrangement joins TRBV5-6 to TRBJ1-2; D gene uncertain. Germline V CDR1 and CDR2: SGHDT, YYEEEE. The CDR3 length is 12 residues. V was pared by 4 bases and J by 3 bases, with 7 bases between.